This T cell receptor beta chain originates from a study of long-term antiretroviral therapy in people with HIV. Study-level findings and limits: Repertoires from HIV showed CDR3 length ranges narrower than those of controls. Gathering of blood took place between about 2003 and 2017, possibly under older ART regimens. ART adherence, viral resistance and therapy changes were undocumented.

Germline CDR1 SGHNT, CDR2 YENEEA. The CDR3 runs to 16 residues. The V gene lost 5 bases and the J gene lost 4 bases, with 20 bases spanning the gap. Points on this clone: Its antigen is still unknown.

The run of the v3.0 immunoSEQ assay was at survey level. Clones were read by immunoSEQ multiplex PCR, and TCRdb kept only the in-frame ones, dropping some. The sample gives 20,000 to 30,000 clones, around 80% of which show up once; around 16% is in the top ten. The specimen was unsorted PBMCs, collected around 4.3 years after starting antiretroviral therapy. The chain is built from TRBV11-3 and TRBJ2-5; D call uncertain. The clonotype was recovered from a man aged 25 to 40 with HIV. The DNA for the CDR3 is TGTGCCAGCAGCCCCACCTCCCCCCCTAATGGAGAGACCCAGTACTTC. Encoded protein: CASSPTSPPNGETQYF.